This section outlines one T cell receptor (beta chain) sequence together with its context. The antigen is not known. Lactation, pregnancy, other autoimmune disease or uncontrolled infection excluded patients. From germline, CDR1 is MGHDK and CDR2 SYGVNS. This CDR3 has 14 residues. V lost 2 bases to trimming and J lost 4 bases, with 11 bases between them. These data belong to a study of T cells in Graves' hyperthyroidism and ophthalmopathy. Regarding the study as a whole: Researchers found most expanded thyroid clonotypes above 0.001 in blood as well. Ophthalmopathy, as predicted by the model, came a median around 6 months after the prediction.

The investigators amplified TCR beta CDR3 regions from RNA transcripts. Using the HTBI primer set, a first-round RT-PCR was run on the TCR CDR3. TCRdb independently ran MiXCR on the multiplex PCR reads; one entry per CDR3 protein. The sample lists around 600,000 distinct CDR3 sequences, about 45% occurring once. The sample taken for sequencing was peripheral blood or thyroid tissue (not recorded which). The sequence was obtained from an adult man with Graves' disease, either hyperthyroidism or ophthalmopathy (not recorded which). The rearrangement links TRBV25-1 to TRBJ2-5; tentative D call: TRBD1 (6 bases). The CDR3 is CASSEGGAGETQYF. DNA of the CDR3: TGTGCCAGCAGTGAAGGGGGCGCAGGAGAGACCCAGTACTTC.